This is a list of T cell receptor beta chains from one sample in a study of OX40 agonist ivuxolimab in advanced cancers. This table comes from immunoSEQ multiplex PCR, and its TCRdb copy is limited to in-frame clones, with some not included. The sample includes fewer than 30,000 clones, about four fifths of them seen just once. The sample consisted of CD4+ or CD8+ T cells sorted from blood, taken in a trial of the OX40 agonist ivuxolimab. The receptor set was obtained from an adult with an advanced solid tumor such as melanoma, head and neck, liver or kidney cancer. The CDR3 runs from the conserved cysteine through the conserved F or W. Fields, in order: clone size, D gene, J gene, V gene, CDR3 protein, CDR3 DNA. A D gene is named only where the DNA matches it firmly. Clone sizes are given selectively: once, few, many, or a class where the clone is expanded.

- TRBD2 TRBJ2-7 TRBV6-5 CASSYSDPAGGNEQYF TGTGCCAGCAGTTACTCAGATCCAGCGGGGGGGAACGAGCAGTACTTC
once TRBD1 TRBJ2-3 TRBV5-6 CASSLKGPTGASDTQYF TGTGCCAGCAGCTTGAAGGGGCCGACAGGGGCCTCAGATACGCAGTATTTT
- - TRBJ2-6 TRBV19 CASSTSSSGANVLTF TGTGCCAGTAGTACTAGCAGTTCGGGGGCCAACGTCCTGACTTTC
- TRBD1 TRBJ2-2 TRBV6-5 CASSYLGTGVGELFF TGTGCCAGCAGTTACCTCGGGACAGGGGTCGGGGAGCTGTTTTTT
- - TRBJ1-1 TRBV14 CASSQALNTEAFF TGTGCCAGCAGCCAGGCGTTAAACACTGAAGCTTTCTTT
large TRBD2 TRBJ2-7 TRBV5-8 CASSGLAGDEQYF TGTGCCAGCAGCGGACTAGCGGGAGATGAGCAGTACTTC
- - TRBJ1-1 TRBV7-9 CASSLVLGINTEAFF TGTGCCAGCAGCTTAGTTCTGGGTATTAACACTGAAGCTTTCTTT
- - TRBJ2-7 TRBV28 CASSSRGRSYEQYF TGTGCCAGCAGTTCAAGGGGGAGGTCCTACGAGCAGTACTTC
- TRBD2 TRBJ2-1 TRBV30 CAWNSGRENEQFF TGTGCCTGGAATAGCGGGAGAGAAAATGAGCAGTTCTTC
- TRBD2 TRBJ2-3 TRBV4-1 CASSQEPGGVIDTQYF TGCGCCAGCAGCCAAGAACCGGGGGGGGTGATAGATACGCAGTATTTT
- - TRBJ1-2 TRBV9 CASSVDGVPYGYTF TGTGCCAGCAGCGTAGATGGCGTGCCCTATGGCTACACCTTC
- TRBD2 TRBJ2-7 TRBV9 CASSVAGGPGEQYF TGTGCCAGCAGCGTAGCGGGAGGGCCGGGGGAGCAGTACTTC
- - TRBJ2-7 TRBV7-2 CASSLGGGGTFYEQYF TGTGCCAGCAGCTTAGGCGGCGGGGGCACTTTCTACGAGCAGTACTTC
- TRBD1 TRBJ1-2 TRBV2 CARTPGQGTSGYTF TGTGCCAGAACCCCGGGACAGGGGACGTCTGGCTACACCTTC
- TRBD1 TRBJ2-1 TRBV27 CASSWTGGRNEQFF TGTGCCAGCAGCTGGACAGGGGGCCGCAATGAGCAGTTCTTC
- - TRBJ2-1 TRBV7-9 CASSPAPFEQFF TGTGCCAGCAGCCCCGCTCCGTTTGAGCAGTTCTTC
- - TRBJ2-1 TRBV29-1 CSVDGSSSYNEQFF TGCAGCGTTGACGGATCAAGCTCCTACAATGAGCAGTTCTTC
- - TRBJ2-7 TRBV14 CASSQALGPYEQYF TGTGCCAGCAGCCAAGCCCTAGGCCCATACGAGCAGTACTTC
- - TRBJ2-7 TRBV5-5 CASSHIRWAPLEQYF TGTGCCAGCAGCCACATCAGGTGGGCCCCCCTTGAGCAGTACTTC
- TRBD1 TRBJ1-1 TRBV6-5 CASSRRQGANTEAFF TGTGCCAGCAGTCGCAGACAGGGGGCAAACACTGAAGCTTTCTTT
once - TRBJ2-7 TRBV4-1 CASSQTITGPPYEQYF TGCGCCAGCAGCCAAACAATAACCGGGCCGCCCTACGAGCAGTACTTC
once - TRBJ1-1 TRBV28 CASRTYTEAFF TGTGCCAGCAGGACCTACACTGAAGCTTTCTTT
few - TRBJ2-7 TRBV10-3 CAISDLGPTYEQYF TGTGCCATCAGTGATTTGGGTCCGACCTACGAGCAGTACTTC
- TRBD2 TRBJ2-1 TRBV9 CASSVRSIAGRVGEQFF TGTGCCAGCAGCGTCCGGAGCATTGCCGGGAGGGTCGGGGAGCAGTTCTTC
- TRBD2 TRBJ2-5 TRBV6-5 CASRPGLKETQYF TGTGCCAGCAGACCGGGACTAAAAGAGACCCAGTACTTC
- - TRBJ1-2 TRBV11-3 CASSLVGQGSKGYTF TGTGCCAGCAGCTTAGTAGGGCAGGGTTCAAAGGGCTACACCTTC
- - TRBJ1-2 TRBV29-1 CSVAREDYGYTF TGCAGCGTTGCGAGGGAGGACTATGGCTACACCTTC
- TRBD1 TRBJ1-1 TRBV7-7 CASSLACSIRDRGRGNTEAFF TGTGCTAGCAGCTTAGCTTGCTCGATTCGGGACAGGGGGCGCGGAAACACTGAAGCTTTCTTT
- - TRBJ2-7 TRBV6-6 CASSNTGFEQYF TGTGCCAGCAGTAACACCGGGTTCGAGCAGTACTTC
- - TRBJ1-1 TRBV21-1 CASSKAKREGTEAFF TGTGCCAGCAGCAAAGCAAAAAGGGAAGGCACTGAAGCTTTCTTT
- - TRBJ2-1 TRBV7-9 CASSFGGNSYNEQFF TGTGCCAGCAGCTTTGGCGGTAACTCCTACAATGAGCAGTTCTTC
- - TRBJ1-2 TRBV10-3 CAITEPSSGRSVPTF TGTGCCATCACTGAGCCCTCCTCTGGCAGGTCGGTACCCACCTTC
- - TRBJ2-1 TRBV29-1 CSVDGIVSGVGNEQFF TGCAGCGTTGACGGGATTGTGTCGGGAGTGGGGAATGAGCAGTTCTTC
- TRBD2 TRBJ2-1 TRBV30 CAWSRPGLADDYNEQFF TGTGCCTGGAGTAGGCCGGGACTAGCAGACGACTACAATGAGCAGTTCTTC
- - TRBJ1-6 TRBV27 CASSSAALGDSPLHF TGTGCCAGCAGTTCGGCTGCTCTCGGGGATTCACCCCTCCACTTT
- TRBD2 TRBJ2-5 TRBV9 CASSEGTSGVGAYETQYF TGTGCCAGCAGCGAGGGGACTAGCGGGGTAGGGGCGTACGAGACCCAGTACTTC
once - TRBJ2-2 TRBV25-1 CASSLSHDTYTGELFF TGTGCCAGCAGCTTGTCACACGACACTTACACCGGGGAGCTGTTTTTT
- - TRBJ2-7 TRBV5-4 CASSLEPTPAYEQYF TGTGCCAGCAGCTTAGAACCGACTCCTGCCTACGAGCAGTACTTC
- - TRBJ2-2 TRBV9 CASSVVGTTGELFF TGTGCCAGCAGCGTAGTTGGCACCACCGGGGAGCTGTTTTTT
once - TRBJ2-3 TRBV6-1 CASRIRMSTDTQYF TGTGCCAGCAGGATTCGTATGAGCACAGATACGCAGTATTTT
- TRBD1 TRBJ2-7 TRBV10-3 CAISKYQGASSYEQYF TGTGCCATCAGTAAATATCAGGGGGCTTCCTCCTACGAGCAGTACTTC
once TRBD1 TRBJ2-1 TRBV7-6 CASSTRDRVNEQFF TGTGCCAGCAGTACCCGGGACAGGGTAAATGAGCAGTTCTTC
- - TRBJ2-3 TRBV7-3 CASSSIGTADTQYF TGTGCCAGCAGCTCCATCGGGACTGCAGATACGCAGTATTTT
few - TRBJ1-2 TRBV11-2 CASSSGSLHYGYTF TGTGCCAGCAGCTCTGGGAGCCTGCACTATGGCTACACCTTC
- - TRBJ1-5 TRBV27 CASSFGGQPQHF TGTGCCAGCAGTTTCGGAGGACAGCCCCAGCATTTT